The entry that follows covers one TCR beta chain sequence. The sample comes from a study of CD8+ T cells in alopecia areata. In each case, RNA was isolated and then reverse transcribed into cDNA as the sequencing template. Using immunoSEQ multiplex PCR, the repertoire was profiled, and TCRdb retains in-frame clones only, with some absent. Of 12,000 or so clones detected, just over 55% appear once; the ten largest clones hold approximately 12%. Researchers gathered lesional scalp punch biopsies and peripheral blood from patients with alopecia areata. This TCR derives from a human donor with alopecia areata. The sequenced sample consisted of skin.

CDR3 amino acids: CASSYSYLNTEAFF. In DNA form, the CDR3 reads TGTGCCAGCAGTTACTCTTACCTGAACACTGAAGCTTTCTTT. The chain has TRBV6-5 and TRBJ1-1; D gene uncertain. In germline, CDR1 is MNHEY, CDR2 SVGAGI. V lost 0 bases and J 0 bases, leaving 5 bases between the germline ends. CDR3 size: 14 residues.